This T cell receptor beta chain appears in the sequencing data of a study of blood T cell repertoires in COVID-19. Using immunoSEQ multiplex PCR, the repertoire was profiled, and TCRdb retains in-frame clones only, with some absent. The table lists about 40,000 clones, roughly nine tenths of them singletons. This clonotype was obtained from a middle-aged man in a cohort sampled during active COVID-19. The material sequenced was peripheral blood.

The CDR3 region is CASSQASGSSTDTQYF. In DNA, the CDR3 is TGCGCCAGCAGCCAAGCTAGCGGGTCTAGCACAGATACGCAGTATTTT. V usage is TRBV5-1 and J usage is TRBJ2-3; 8 nucleotides align to TRBD2. With V trimmed by 4 bases and J by 0 bases, 7 bases remained unmatched. This CDR3 is built from 16 residues. Germline values: CDR1 SGHRS, CDR2 YFSETQ.